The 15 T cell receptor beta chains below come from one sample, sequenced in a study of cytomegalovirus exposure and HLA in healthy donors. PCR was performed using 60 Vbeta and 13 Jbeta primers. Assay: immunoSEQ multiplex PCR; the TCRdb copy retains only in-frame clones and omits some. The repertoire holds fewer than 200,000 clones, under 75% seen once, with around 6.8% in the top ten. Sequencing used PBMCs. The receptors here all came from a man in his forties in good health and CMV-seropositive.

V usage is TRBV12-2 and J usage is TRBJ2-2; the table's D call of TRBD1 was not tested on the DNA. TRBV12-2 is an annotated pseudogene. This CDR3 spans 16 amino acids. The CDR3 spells CASRIGQGANTGELFF. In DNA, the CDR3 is TGTGCAAGTCGCATCGGACAGGGTGCGAACACCGGGGAGCTGTTTTTT.

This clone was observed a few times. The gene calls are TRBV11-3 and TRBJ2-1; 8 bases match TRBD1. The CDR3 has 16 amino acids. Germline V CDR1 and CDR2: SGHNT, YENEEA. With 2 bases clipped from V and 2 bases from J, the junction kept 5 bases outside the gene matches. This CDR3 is CASSLTGQGPYNEQFF. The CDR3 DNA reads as TGTGCCAGCAGCTTAACTGGACAGGGTCCCTACAATGAGCAGTTCTTC.

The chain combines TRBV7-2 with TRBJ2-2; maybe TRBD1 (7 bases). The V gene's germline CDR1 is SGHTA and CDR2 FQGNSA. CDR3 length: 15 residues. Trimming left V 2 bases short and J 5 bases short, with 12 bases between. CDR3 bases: TGTGCCAGCAGCTTAAGGCAGGGGGGAACCGGGGAGCTGTTTTTT. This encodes CASSLRQGGTGELFF.

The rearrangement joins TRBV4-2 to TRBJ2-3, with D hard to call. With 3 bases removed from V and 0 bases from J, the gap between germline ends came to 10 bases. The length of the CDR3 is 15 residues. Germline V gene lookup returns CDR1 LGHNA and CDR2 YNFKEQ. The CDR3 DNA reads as TGTGCCAGCAGCCATGAGCGTTCTAGCACAGATACGCAGTATTTT. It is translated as CASSHERSSTDTQYF.

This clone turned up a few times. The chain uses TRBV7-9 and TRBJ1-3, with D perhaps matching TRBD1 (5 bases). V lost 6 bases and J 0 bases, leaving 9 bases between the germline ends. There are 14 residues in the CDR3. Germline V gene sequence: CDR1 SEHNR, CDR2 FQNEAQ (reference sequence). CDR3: CASRGGPSGNTIYF. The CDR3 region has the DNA TGTGCCAGCAGGGGGGGACCCTCTGGAAACACCATATATTTT. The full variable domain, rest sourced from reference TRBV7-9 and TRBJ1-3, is DTGVSQNPRHKITKRGQNVTFRCDPISEHNRLYWYRQTLGQGPEFLTYFQNEAQLEKSRLLSDRFSAERPKGSFSTLEIQRTEQGDSAMYLCASRGGPSGNTIYFGEGSWLTVV.

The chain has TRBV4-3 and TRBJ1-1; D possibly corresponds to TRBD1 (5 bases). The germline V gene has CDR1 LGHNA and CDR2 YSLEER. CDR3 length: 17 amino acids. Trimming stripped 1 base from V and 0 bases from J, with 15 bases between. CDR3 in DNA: TGCGCCAGCAGCCAAGGGCCCGTCGGGGGAATGAACACTGAAGCTTTCTTT. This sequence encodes CASSQGPVGGMNTEAFF.

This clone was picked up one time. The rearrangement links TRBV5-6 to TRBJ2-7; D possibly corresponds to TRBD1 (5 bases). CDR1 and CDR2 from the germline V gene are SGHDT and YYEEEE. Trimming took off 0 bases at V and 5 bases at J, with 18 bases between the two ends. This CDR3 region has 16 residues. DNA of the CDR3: TGTGCCAGCAGCTTGGTTTCGACAGACCAAAGGAACGAGCAGTACTTC. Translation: CASSLVSTDQRNEQYF.

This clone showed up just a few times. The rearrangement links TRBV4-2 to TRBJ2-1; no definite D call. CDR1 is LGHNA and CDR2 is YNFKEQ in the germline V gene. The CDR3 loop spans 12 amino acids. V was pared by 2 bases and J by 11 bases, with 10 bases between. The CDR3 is CASSQRQGKQFF. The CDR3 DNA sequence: TGTGCCAGCAGCCAAAGACAAGGCAAGCAGTTCTTC.

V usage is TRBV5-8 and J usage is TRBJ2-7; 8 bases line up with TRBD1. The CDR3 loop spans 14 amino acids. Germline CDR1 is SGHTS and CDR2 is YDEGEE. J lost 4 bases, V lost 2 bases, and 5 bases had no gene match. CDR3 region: CASSFGTGPYEQYF. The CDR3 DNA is TGTGCCAGCAGCTTCGGGACAGGCCCTTACGAGCAGTACTTC.

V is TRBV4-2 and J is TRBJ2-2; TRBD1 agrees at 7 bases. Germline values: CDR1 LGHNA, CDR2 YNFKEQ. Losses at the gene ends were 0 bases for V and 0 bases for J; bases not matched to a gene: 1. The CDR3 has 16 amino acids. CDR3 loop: CASSQETGTNTGELFF. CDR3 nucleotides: TGTGCCAGCAGCCAAGAGACAGGGACGAACACCGGGGAGCTGTTTTTT.

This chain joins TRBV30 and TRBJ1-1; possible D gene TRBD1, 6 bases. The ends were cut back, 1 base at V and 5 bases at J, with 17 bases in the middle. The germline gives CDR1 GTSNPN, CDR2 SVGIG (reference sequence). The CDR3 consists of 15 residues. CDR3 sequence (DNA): TGTGCCTGGAGTGGCAGGGGCCAACGTGGTACTGAAGCTTTCTTT. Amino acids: CAWSGRGQRGTEAFF.

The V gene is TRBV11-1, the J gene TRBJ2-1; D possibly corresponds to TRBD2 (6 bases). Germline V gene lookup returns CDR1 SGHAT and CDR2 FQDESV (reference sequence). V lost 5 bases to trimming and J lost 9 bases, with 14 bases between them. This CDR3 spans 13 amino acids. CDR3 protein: CASSPRRVGEQFF. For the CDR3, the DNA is TGTGCCAGCAGCCCAAGGAGGGTGGGTGAGCAGTTCTTC.

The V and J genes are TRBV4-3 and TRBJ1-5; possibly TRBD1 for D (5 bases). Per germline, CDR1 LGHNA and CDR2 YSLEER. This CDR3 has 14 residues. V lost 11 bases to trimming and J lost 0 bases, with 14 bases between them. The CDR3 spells CAPRSRVSNQPQHF. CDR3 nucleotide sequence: TGCGCCCCACGATCCAGGGTTAGCAATCAGCCCCAGCATTTT.

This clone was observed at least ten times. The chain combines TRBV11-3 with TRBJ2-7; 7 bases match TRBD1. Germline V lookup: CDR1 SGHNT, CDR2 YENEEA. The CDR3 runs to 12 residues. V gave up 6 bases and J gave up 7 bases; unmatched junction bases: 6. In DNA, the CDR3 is TGTGCCAGCAGGGACAGGCCTTGGGAGCAGTACTTC. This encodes CASRDRPWEQYF. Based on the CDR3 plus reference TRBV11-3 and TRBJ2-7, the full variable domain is EAGVVQSPRYKIIEKKQPVAFWCNPISGHNTLYWYLQNLGQGPELLIRYENEEAVDDSQLPKDRFSAERLKGVDSTLKIQPAELGDSAVYLCASRDRPWEQYFGPGTRLTVT.

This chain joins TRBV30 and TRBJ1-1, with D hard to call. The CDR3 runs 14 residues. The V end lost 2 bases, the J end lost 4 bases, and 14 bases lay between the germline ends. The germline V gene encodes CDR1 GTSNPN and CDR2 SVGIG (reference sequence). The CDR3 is CAWSPGIGSTEAFF. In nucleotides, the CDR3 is TGTGCCTGGAGTCCCGGGATAGGGTCCACTGAAGCTTTCTTT.